This entry features one TCR beta chain sequence. This sample is part of a study of T cell responses to AZD1222 COVID-19 vaccine. Across the whole study: Pooled samples include second doses given at about 4 or 12 weeks.

Here immunoSEQ multiplex PCR was the method, and the copy in TCRdb shows in-frame clones only, minus some. This sample has about 120,000 clones; 80% to 95% occur once, and the top ten carry 4% to 5%. Germline CDR1 reads SGHDN; CDR2 reads FVKESK. The ends were cut back, 1 base at V and 11 bases at J, with 18 bases in the middle. CDR3 size: 15 residues. The sequence was collected from an adult in good health. Specimen: peripheral blood, collected on day 0 of AZD1222 vaccination. The chain is built from TRBV14 and TRBJ2-1, with D maybe TRBD2 (6 bases). DNA for the CDR3: TGTGCCAGCAGCCAAGGGGGCGGGAAGACAATTAAGCAGTTCTTC. It is translated as CASSQGGGKTIKQFF.